This TCR beta chain was captured in a study of cytomegalovirus exposure and HLA in healthy donors. The PCR ran on 60 Vbeta and 13 Jbeta primers. Sequencing was performed with immunoSEQ multiplex PCR; in TCRdb, only in-frame clones are kept and a portion is missing. The table includes 120,000 or so clones, approximately 67% detected once. Germline V gene data show CDR1 as MNHEY and CDR2 as SMNVEV (reference sequence). The CDR3 is 13 residues long. The chain couples TRBV27 to TRBJ2-5; 8 positions match TRBD1. The closer fit of TRBJ2-7 to the DNA end suggests the J call may be wrong. The TCR was taken from a man aged 18 to 30 in good health and CMV-seronegative. Sequencing input: PBMCs. The CDR3 loop is CASKARGLYEQYF. Written as DNA, the CDR3 is TGTGCCAGCAAAGCCAGGGGGCTATACGAGCAGTACTTC.